Listed below are T cell receptor beta chains from one sample, sequenced in a study of T cell repertoires in cytomegalovirus infection. MiXCR was run by TCRdb on the reads, yielding one entry per CDR3 protein. The profile shows some 560,000 distinct CDR3 sequences, about 40% of them singletons. Their target antigens are unknown. The sequences come from cultured PBMCs, collected from culture after CMV antigen stimulation. These receptors were collected from a human donor in good health (CMV status not recorded). Some clones in this sample may be carry-over from other donors' samples. Both conserved end residues are part of each CDR3. Fields, in order: clone size, J gene, D gene, V gene, CDR3 DNA, CDR3 protein. The D gene is left open where the match is weak. Part of the rows lack a size; the others show once, few, many or a class for expanded clones.

abundance: -; j_gene: TRBJ2-4; d_gene: -; v_gene: TRBV6-8; CDR3nt: TGTGCCAGCAGAACGACCGGTTTAGCCAAAAACATTCAGTACTTC; CDR3aa: CASRTTGLAKNIQYF
abundance: few; j_gene: TRBJ2-2; d_gene: -; v_gene: TRBV7-2; CDR3nt: TGTGCCAGCAGCCCGGACTTTACGTTCGCGAACACCGGGGAGCTGTTTTTT; CDR3aa: CASSPDFTFANTGELFF
abundance: -; j_gene: TRBJ2-7; d_gene: -; v_gene: TRBV20-1; CDR3nt: TGCAGTGCTAGAGTTCCCCTCGTTGGCGAGCAGTACTTC; CDR3aa: CSARVPLVGEQYF
abundance: -; j_gene: TRBJ1-1; d_gene: -; v_gene: TRBV6-6; CDR3nt: TGTGCCAGCAGTTACAGGGAGGGCCCTTCGAACACTGAAGCTTTCTTT; CDR3aa: CASSYREGPSNTEAFF
abundance: few; j_gene: TRBJ2-3; d_gene: -; v_gene: TRBV12-3/TRBV12-4; CDR3nt: TGTGCCAGCACTTCGGCGGATACGCAGTATTTT; CDR3aa: CASTSADTQYF
abundance: -; j_gene: TRBJ2-7; d_gene: -; v_gene: TRBV12-3/TRBV12-4; CDR3nt: TGTGCCAGCAGTAGACAGAACCAGCTGGACGAGCAGTACTTC; CDR3aa: CASSRQNQLDEQYF
abundance: once; j_gene: TRBJ1-4; d_gene: -; v_gene: TRBV2; CDR3nt: TGTGCCAGCATTGGCGCAACTAATGAAAAACTGTTTTTT; CDR3aa: CASIGATNEKLFF
abundance: few; j_gene: TRBJ1-5; d_gene: -; v_gene: TRBV7-9; CDR3nt: TGTGCCAGCAGCGCCGGGACGGAGGTCGGCCCCCAGCATTTT; CDR3aa: CASSAGTEVGPQHF
abundance: -; j_gene: TRBJ1-2; d_gene: -; v_gene: TRBV5-6; CDR3nt: TGTGCCAGCAGCATCGGTGGATGGGGCTATGGCTACACCTTC; CDR3aa: CASSIGGWGYGYTF
abundance: -; j_gene: TRBJ2-5; d_gene: TRBD2; v_gene: TRBV5-1; CDR3nt: TGCGCCAGCAGCTTATCGGGACTAGCGGAACAAGAGACCCAGTACTTC; CDR3aa: CASSLSGLAEQETQYF
abundance: few; j_gene: TRBJ1-1; d_gene: -; v_gene: TRBV7-2; CDR3nt: TGTGCCAGCACCTCGGGGTTGGTGAACACTGAAGCTTTCTTT; CDR3aa: CASTSGLVNTEAFF
abundance: -; j_gene: TRBJ2-1; d_gene: TRBD2; v_gene: TRBV7-2; CDR3nt: TGTGCCAGCAGCTTAGTCGCGGGGGGGCCATCTCAGCAGTTCTTC; CDR3aa: CASSLVAGGPSQQFF
abundance: once; j_gene: TRBJ2-1; d_gene: TRBD1; v_gene: TRBV19; CDR3nt: TGTGCCAGTAGTTTCCGGGACAGGGGCCGCGGGGGCTCCTACAATGAGCAGTTCTTC; CDR3aa: CASSFRDRGRGGSYNEQFF
abundance: -; j_gene: TRBJ1-4; d_gene: -; v_gene: TRBV20-1; CDR3nt: TGCAGTGCTAGAGAGGGTCAGGGACCTGATGAAAAACTGTTTTTT; CDR3aa: CSAREGQGPDEKLFF
abundance: -; j_gene: TRBJ2-1; d_gene: TRBD2; v_gene: TRBV28; CDR3nt: TGTGCCAGCAGAACAACTAGCGGGGGATACAATGAGCAGTTCTTC; CDR3aa: CASRTTSGGYNEQFF
abundance: -; j_gene: TRBJ2-1; d_gene: TRBD2; v_gene: TRBV6-1; CDR3nt: TGTGCCAGCAGTATATCCTCGGGGGGAAATGAGCAGTTCTTC; CDR3aa: CASSISSGGNEQFF
abundance: -; j_gene: TRBJ1-4; d_gene: -; v_gene: TRBV29-1; CDR3nt: TGCAGCGCCCTAGTCGCCCTCGGTGAAAAACTGTTTTTT; CDR3aa: CSALVALGEKLFF
abundance: -; j_gene: TRBJ1-1; d_gene: -; v_gene: TRBV7-9; CDR3nt: TGTGCCAGCAGCTTAGAGGGGCGCTCGGCAAGCACTGAAGCTTTCTTT; CDR3aa: CASSLEGRSASTEAFF
abundance: -; j_gene: TRBJ2-3; d_gene: -; v_gene: TRBV6-6; CDR3nt: TGTGCCAGCAGTTACGCGGGCCCGGGGACAGATACGCAGTATTTT; CDR3aa: CASSYAGPGTDTQYF
abundance: few; j_gene: TRBJ2-5; d_gene: TRBD1; v_gene: TRBV7-9; CDR3nt: TGTGCCAGCAGCTTAGTGGACAGGGGGCTACAAGAGACCCAGTACTTC; CDR3aa: CASSLVDRGLQETQYF
abundance: -; j_gene: TRBJ2-1; d_gene: TRBD2; v_gene: TRBV12-3/TRBV12-4; CDR3nt: TGTGCCAGCAGTTCCGGACTAGCGGGGGGCTTCTACAATGAGCAGTTCTTC; CDR3aa: CASSSGLAGGFYNEQFF
abundance: -; j_gene: TRBJ2-7; d_gene: TRBD1; v_gene: TRBV20-1; CDR3nt: TGCAGTGCTCAGAGCCGGGACAGGGGCAGAGGAGAGCAGTACTTC; CDR3aa: CSAQSRDRGRGEQYF
abundance: -; j_gene: TRBJ2-3; d_gene: -; v_gene: TRBV20-1; CDR3nt: TGCAGTGCTAGAGATCAGGGAAAGGGGCAGTATTTT; CDR3aa: CSARDQGKGQYF
abundance: few; j_gene: TRBJ1-2; d_gene: TRBD1; v_gene: TRBV7-2; CDR3nt: TGTGCCAGCAGCATAGGGACAGCCAGCTATGGCTACACCTTC; CDR3aa: CASSIGTASYGYTF
abundance: -; j_gene: TRBJ1-2; d_gene: -; v_gene: TRBV7-8; CDR3nt: TGTGCCAGCAGCGCCCGCAGGGCGGGGGATGGCTACACCTTC; CDR3aa: CASSARRAGDGYTF
abundance: -; j_gene: TRBJ2-2; d_gene: -; v_gene: TRBV7-2; CDR3nt: TGTGCCAGCAGCACCGGTGCGAACACCGGGGAGCTGTTTTTT; CDR3aa: CASSTGANTGELFF
abundance: -; j_gene: TRBJ1-1; d_gene: -; v_gene: TRBV6-6; CDR3nt: TGTGCCAGCCTAAGGCAGGCTACGAACACTGAAGCTTTCTTT; CDR3aa: CASLRQATNTEAFF
abundance: many; j_gene: TRBJ1-2; d_gene: -; v_gene: TRBV7-2; CDR3nt: TGTGCCAGCAGCTTAGAAAGTGGCAGCTATGGCTACACCTTC; CDR3aa: CASSLESGSYGYTF